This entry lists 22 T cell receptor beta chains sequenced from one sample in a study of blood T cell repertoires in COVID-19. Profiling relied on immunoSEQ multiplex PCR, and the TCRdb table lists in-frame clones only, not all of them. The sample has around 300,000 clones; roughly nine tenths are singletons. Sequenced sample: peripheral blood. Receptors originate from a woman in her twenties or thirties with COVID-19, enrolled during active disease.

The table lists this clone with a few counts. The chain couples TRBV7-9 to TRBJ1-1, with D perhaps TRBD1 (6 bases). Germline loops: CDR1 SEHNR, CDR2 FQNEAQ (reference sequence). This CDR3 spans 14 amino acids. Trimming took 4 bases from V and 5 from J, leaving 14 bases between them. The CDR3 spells CASSSDTGLTEAFF. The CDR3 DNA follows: TGTGCCAGCAGCTCCGACACAGGGTTAACTGAAGCTTTCTTT. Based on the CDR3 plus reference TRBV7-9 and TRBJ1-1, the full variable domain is DTGVSQNPRHKITKRGQNVTFRCDPISEHNRLYWYRQTLGQGPEFLTYFQNEAQLEKSRLLSDRFSAERPKGSFSTLEIQRTEQGDSAMYLCASSSDTGLTEAFFGQGTRLTVV.

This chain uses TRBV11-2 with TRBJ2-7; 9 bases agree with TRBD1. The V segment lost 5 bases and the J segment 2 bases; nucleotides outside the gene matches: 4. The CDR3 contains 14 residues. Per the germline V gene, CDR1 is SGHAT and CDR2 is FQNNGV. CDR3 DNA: TGTGCCAGCAGCGGGGGGACAGGGACCTACGAGCAGTACTTC. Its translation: CASSGGTGTYEQYF.

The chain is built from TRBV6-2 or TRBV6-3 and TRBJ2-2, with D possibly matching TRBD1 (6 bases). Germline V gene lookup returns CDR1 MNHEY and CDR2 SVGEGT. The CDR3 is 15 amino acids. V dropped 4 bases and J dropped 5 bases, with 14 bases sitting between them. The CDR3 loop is CASSSEGVKTGELFF. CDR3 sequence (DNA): TGTGCCAGCAGTTCAGAGGGGGTCAAAACCGGGGAGCTGTTTTTT.

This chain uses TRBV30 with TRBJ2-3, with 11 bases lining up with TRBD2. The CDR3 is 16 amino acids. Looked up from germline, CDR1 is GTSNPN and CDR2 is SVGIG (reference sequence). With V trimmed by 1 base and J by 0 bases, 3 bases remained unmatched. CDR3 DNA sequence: TGTGCCTGGAGTGGACTAGCGGGAACTAGCACAGATACGCAGTATTTT. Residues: CAWSGLAGTSTDTQYF.

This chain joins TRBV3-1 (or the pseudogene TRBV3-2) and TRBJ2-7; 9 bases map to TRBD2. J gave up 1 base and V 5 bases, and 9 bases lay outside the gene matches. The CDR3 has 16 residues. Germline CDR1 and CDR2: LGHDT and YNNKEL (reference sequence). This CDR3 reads CASSDRTTSGSYEQYF. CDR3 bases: TGTGCCAGCAGCGACAGAACGACTAGCGGATCCTACGAGCAGTACTTC.

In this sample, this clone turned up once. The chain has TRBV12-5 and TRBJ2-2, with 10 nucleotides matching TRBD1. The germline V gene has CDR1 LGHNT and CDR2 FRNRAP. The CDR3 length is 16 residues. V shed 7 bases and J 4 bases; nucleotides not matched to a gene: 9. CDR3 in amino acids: CASDRTGGIGTGELFF. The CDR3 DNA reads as TGTGCTAGTGACAGGACAGGGGGTATCGGCACCGGGGAGCTGTTTTTT.

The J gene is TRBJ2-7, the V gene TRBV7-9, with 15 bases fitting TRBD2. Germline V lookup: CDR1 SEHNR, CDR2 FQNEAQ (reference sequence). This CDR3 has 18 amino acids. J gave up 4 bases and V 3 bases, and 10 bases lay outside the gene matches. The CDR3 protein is CASSFGTSGRSVVYEQYF. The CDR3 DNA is TGTGCCAGCAGCTTCGGGACTAGCGGGAGGAGTGTTGTATACGAGCAGTACTTC.

CDR3 sequence reads: CASSDTGLAGEETQYF. For the CDR3, the DNA is TGTGCCAGCAGTGATACGGGACTAGCGGGGGAAGAGACCCAGTACTTC. The genes are TRBV25-1 and TRBJ2-5, with 14 bases identical to TRBD2. With V trimmed by 3 bases and J by 3 bases, 3 bases remained unmatched. CDR3 length: 16 residues. Per the germline V gene, CDR1 is MGHDK and CDR2 is SYGVNS.

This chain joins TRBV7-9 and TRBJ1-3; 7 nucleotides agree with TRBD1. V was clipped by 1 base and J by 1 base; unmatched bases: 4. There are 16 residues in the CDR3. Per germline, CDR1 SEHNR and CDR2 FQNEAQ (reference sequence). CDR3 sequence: CASSLEGALSGNTIYF. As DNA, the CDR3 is TGTGCCAGCAGCTTAGAGGGGGCCTTGTCTGGAAACACCATATATTTT.

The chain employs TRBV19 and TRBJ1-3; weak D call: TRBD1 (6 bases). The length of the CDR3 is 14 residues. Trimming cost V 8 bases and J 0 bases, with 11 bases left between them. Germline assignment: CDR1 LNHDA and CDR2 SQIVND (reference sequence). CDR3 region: CASYDRSSGNTIYF. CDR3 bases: TGTGCCAGTTACGACAGGAGCTCTGGAAACACCATATATTTT.

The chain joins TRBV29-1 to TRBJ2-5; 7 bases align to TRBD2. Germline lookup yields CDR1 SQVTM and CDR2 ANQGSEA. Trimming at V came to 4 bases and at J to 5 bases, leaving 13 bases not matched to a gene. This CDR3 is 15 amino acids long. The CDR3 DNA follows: TGCAGCGTTGGTCCTAGCGGCCCAGGATGGGAGACCCAGTACTTC. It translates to CSVGPSGPGWETQYF.

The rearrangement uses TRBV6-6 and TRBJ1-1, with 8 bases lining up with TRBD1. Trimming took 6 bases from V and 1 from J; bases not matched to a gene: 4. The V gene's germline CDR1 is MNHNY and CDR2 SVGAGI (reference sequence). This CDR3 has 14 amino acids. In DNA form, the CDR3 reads TGTGCCAGCAGCTCAGGGGGCAAGAACACTGAAGCTTTCTTT. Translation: CASSSGGKNTEAFF.

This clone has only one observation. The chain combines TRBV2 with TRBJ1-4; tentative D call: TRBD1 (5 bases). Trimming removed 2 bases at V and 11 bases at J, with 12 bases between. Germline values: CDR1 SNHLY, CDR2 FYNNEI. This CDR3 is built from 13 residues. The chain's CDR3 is CASSERQSYKLFF. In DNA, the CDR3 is TGTGCCAGCAGTGAAAGACAGTCCTACAAACTGTTTTTT.

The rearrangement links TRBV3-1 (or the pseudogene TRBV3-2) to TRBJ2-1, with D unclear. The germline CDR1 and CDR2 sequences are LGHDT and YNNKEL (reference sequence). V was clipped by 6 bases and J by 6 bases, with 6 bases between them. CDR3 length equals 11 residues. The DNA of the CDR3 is TGTGCCAGCAGGGGCTTCAATGAGCAGTTCTTC. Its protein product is CASRGFNEQFF.

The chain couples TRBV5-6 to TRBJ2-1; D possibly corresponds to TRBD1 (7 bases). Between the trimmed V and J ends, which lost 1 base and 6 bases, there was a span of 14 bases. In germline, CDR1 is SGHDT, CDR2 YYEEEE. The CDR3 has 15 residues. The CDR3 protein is CASSLWAGGGNEQFF. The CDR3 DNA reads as TGTGCCAGCAGCTTGTGGGCAGGGGGAGGCAATGAGCAGTTCTTC.

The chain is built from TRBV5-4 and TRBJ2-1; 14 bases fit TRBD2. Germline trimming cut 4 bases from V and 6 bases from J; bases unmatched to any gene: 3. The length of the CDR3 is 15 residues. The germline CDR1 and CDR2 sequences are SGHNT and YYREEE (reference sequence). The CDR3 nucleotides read TGTGCCAGCAGCCAGACTAGCGGGAGGGCCAATGAGCAGTTCTTC. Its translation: CASSQTSGRANEQFF.

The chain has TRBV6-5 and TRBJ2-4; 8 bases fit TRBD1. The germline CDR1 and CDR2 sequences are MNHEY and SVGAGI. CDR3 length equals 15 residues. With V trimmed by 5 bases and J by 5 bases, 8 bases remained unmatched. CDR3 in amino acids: CASSKGQAIQNIQYF. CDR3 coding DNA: TGTGCCAGCAGTAAGGGACAGGCAATCCAAAACATTCAGTACTTC.

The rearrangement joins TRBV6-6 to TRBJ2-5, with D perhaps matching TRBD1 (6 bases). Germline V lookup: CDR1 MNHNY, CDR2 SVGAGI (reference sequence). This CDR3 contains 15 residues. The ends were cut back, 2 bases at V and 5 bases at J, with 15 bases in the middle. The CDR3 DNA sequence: TGTGCCAGCAGTTACGCAGGGGACAACAGGGAGACCCAGTACTTC. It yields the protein CASSYAGDNRETQYF.

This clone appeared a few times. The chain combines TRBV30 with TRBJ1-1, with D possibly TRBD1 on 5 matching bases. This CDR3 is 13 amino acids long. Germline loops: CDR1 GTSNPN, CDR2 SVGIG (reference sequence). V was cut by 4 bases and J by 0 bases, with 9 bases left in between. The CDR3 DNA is TGTGCCTGGACGACAGCTTTGAACACTGAAGCTTTCTTT. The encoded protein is CAWTTALNTEAFF.

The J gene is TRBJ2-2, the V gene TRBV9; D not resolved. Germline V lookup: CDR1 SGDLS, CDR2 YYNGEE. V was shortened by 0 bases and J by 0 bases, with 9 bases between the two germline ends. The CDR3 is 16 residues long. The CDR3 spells CASSVDTTSNTGELFF. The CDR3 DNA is TGTGCCAGCAGCGTAGATACGACTTCGAACACCGGGGAGCTGTTTTTT. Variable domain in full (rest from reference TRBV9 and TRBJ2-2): DSGVTQTPKHLITATGQRVTLRCSPRSGDLSVYWYQQSLDQGLQFLIQYYNGEERAKGNILERFSAQQFPDLHSELNLSSLELGDSALYFCASSVDTTSNTGELFFGEGSRLTVL.

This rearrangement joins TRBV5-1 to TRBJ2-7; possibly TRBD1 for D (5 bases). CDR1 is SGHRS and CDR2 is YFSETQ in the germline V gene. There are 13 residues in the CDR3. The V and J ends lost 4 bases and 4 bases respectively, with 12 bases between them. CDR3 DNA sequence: TGCGCCAGCAGCCAAGGACAACGATACGAGCAGTACTTC. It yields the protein CASSQGQRYEQYF. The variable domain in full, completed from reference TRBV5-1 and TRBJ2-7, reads KAGVTQTPRYLIKTRGQQVTLSCSPISGHRSVSWYQQTPGQGLQFLFEYFSETQRNKGNFPGRFSGRQFSNSRSEMNVSTLELGDSALYLCASSQGQRYEQYFGPGTRLTVT.

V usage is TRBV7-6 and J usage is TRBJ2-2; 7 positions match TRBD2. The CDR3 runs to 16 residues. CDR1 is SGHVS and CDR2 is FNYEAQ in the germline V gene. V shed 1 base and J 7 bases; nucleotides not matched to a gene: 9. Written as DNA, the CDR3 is TGTGCCAGCAGCTTAGGTCGCGGGAGAACGAGCGGGGAGCTGTTTTTT. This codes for CASSLGRGRTSGELFF.